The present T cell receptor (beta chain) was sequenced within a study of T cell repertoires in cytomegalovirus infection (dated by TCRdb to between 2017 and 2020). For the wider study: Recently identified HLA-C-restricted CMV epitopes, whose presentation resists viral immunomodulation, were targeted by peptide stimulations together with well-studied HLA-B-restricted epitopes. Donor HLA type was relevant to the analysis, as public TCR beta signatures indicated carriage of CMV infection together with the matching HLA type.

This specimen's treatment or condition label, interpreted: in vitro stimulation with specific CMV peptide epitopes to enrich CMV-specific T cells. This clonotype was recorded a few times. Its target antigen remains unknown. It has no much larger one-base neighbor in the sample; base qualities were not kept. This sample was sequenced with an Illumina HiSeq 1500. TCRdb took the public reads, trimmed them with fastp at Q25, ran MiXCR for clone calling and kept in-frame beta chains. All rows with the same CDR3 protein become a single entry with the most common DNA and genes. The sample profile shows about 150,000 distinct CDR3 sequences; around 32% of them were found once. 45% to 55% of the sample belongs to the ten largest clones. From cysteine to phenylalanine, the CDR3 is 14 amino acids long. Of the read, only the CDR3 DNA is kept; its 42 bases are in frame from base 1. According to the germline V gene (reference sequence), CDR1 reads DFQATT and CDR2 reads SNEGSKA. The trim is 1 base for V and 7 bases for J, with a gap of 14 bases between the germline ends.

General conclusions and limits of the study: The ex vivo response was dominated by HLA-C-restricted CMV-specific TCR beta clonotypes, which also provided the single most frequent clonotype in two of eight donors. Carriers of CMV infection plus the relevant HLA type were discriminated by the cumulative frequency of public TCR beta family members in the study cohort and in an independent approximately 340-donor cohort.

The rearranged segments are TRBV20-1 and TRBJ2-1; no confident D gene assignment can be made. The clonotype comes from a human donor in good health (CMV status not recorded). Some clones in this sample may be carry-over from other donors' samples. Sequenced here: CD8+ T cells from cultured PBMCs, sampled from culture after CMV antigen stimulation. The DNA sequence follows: TGCAGTGCTAGAGTAGAACAGTCCCAAAATGAGCAGTTCTTC. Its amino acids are CSARVEQSQNEQFF.